Following are 10 T cell receptor gamma chains from one sample sequenced in a study of γδ T cells in repeated Plasmodium falciparum infection listed by TCRdb under 2021. For bulk TCR repertoire analysis, Vgamma9/Vdelta2+ and Vdelta2-negative gammadelta T cell populations were flow-sorted out of peripheral blood mononuclear cells. Library creation used multiplex PCR. TCRdb records Illumina MiSeq as the sequencer. In TCRdb, clones were called once more from the public reads by CATT, and rows of identical DNA were later combined. The sample contains over 25,000 gamma-chain clones, about 3% of them found a single time. About 33% of the sample comes from the top ten. Input material: gamma-delta T cells from blood. The origin of the receptors is a pool of human donors (malaria-infected and uninfected, not separated).

As regards this clone: TCRdb attributes to this sequence the protein of a much larger clone, which differs from the DNA translation at residue 3; a read error is likely, and the protein displayed is translated from the DNA. The chain couples TRGV2 to TRGJ1 or TRGJ2. No J segment appears in TCRdb, so it was assigned here by matching the sequence to germline. CDR1 is EGSNGY and CDR2 is YDSYNSKV in the germline V gene. The CDR3 is 13 amino acids. Here the CDR3 reads CASWDGKGDKKLF. DNA of the CDR3: TGTGCCTCCTGGGACGGGAAGGGCGATAAGAAACTCTTT.

This clone occurred a few times. The protein held in TCRdb is that of a much larger clone and does not match this DNA's translation at residue 13, likely because of a read error; the protein shown is translated from the DNA. The V gene reported is TRGV9; the J gene is uncalled. The germline V gene has CDR1 GITISATS and CDR2 ISYDGTV (reference sequence). The CDR3 runs to 15 residues. Written as DNA, the CDR3 is TGTGCCTTGTGGGAGGTGGGAATTTTTTATTATAAGGAACTCTTT. Translating gives CALWEVGIFYYKELF.

This clone was seen only a few times. TCRdb shows a much larger clone's protein in place of this DNA's translation, and the two differ at residue 12, likely through a read error; the protein shown is translated from the DNA. The rearrangement links TRGV4 to TRGJ1 or TRGJ2. The CDR3 sequence is 14 residues long. The germline CDR1 and CDR2 sequences are EGSTGY and YDSYTSSV. CDR3 region: CATWDGPGYYKTLF. The CDR3 nucleotides are TGTGCCACCTGGGATGGGCCTGGATATTATAAGACACTCTTT.

This clone occurred many times. This likely reflects a read error, since a far larger clone is one base away. The same CDR3 also results from other DNA sequences found in this sample. The chain joins TRGV9 to TRGJP2. Unmatched junction bases numbered 7, after V lost 3 bases and J lost 3 bases. CDR1 and CDR2 (germline): GITISATS, ISYDGTV (reference sequence). The CDR3 length is 15 residues. CDR3 sequence: CALWEPVGSDWIKTF. DNA for the CDR3: TGTGCCTTGTGGGAGCCAGTCGGTAGTGATTGGATCAAGACGTTT.

This clone has a count of ten or more. A far more abundant clone sits one base away, making this likely a read error. This same CDR3 is encoded by further DNA sequences in the sample. The J gene is TRGJP2, the V gene TRGV4. The length of the CDR3 is 14 residues. The V gene's germline CDR1 is EGSTGY and CDR2 YDSYTSSV. The CDR3 region is CATWAPAKDWIKTF. In DNA form, the CDR3 reads TGTGCCACCTGGGCCCCAGCTAAAGATTGGATCAAGACGTTC.

As concerns this clone: One base separates it from a far larger clone, so it is likely a read error. In the same sample, other DNA sequences code for this CDR3. The chain recombines TRGV9 with TRGJ1 or TRGJ2. TCRdb does not report a J gene; here it was assigned by matching the DNA to germline references. The CDR3 sequence is 14 residues long. Trimming took 1 base from V and 2 from J; bases not matched to a gene: 5. Germline CDR1 reads GITISATS; CDR2 reads ISYDGTV (reference sequence). CDR3 nucleotides: TGTGCCTTGTGGGAGGTCTTCGATTATTATAAGAAACTCTTT. The encoded protein is CALWEVFDYYKKLF.

This clone qualifies as medium-sized. The chain carries TRGV9 and TRGJ1 or TRGJ2. Unmatched junction bases numbered 6, after V lost 0 bases and J lost 7 bases. CDR3 length: 13 residues. Germline V lookup: CDR1 GITISATS, CDR2 ISYDGTV (reference sequence). CDR3 amino acids: CALWEVPLYKKLF. CDR3 nucleotides: TGTGCCTTGTGGGAGGTGCCATTGTATAAGAAACTCTTT.

This clone was recorded many times. A far larger clone is a single base away, which makes a read error likely. Other DNA sequences in this sample translate to the same CDR3. The chain recombines TRGV3 with TRGJ1 or TRGJ2. Assignment of the J gene here rests on matching the DNA to germline, because TCRdb gives none. The CDR3 is made up of 15 amino acids. Trimming took 2 bases from V and 7 from J; bases not matched to a gene: 14. Germline V gene sequence: CDR1 VTNTFY, CDR2 YDVSTARD (reference sequence). CDR3: CATWDITHGVYKKLF. As DNA, the CDR3 is TGTGCCACCTGGGACATCACCCATGGGGTATATAAGAAACTCTTT.

This clone showed up many times. With only one base between it and a far larger clone, this is likely a read error. Other DNA sequences in this sample translate to the same CDR3. The genes are TRGV2 and TRGJP2. The CDR3 loop spans 15 amino acids. Germline trimming cut 0 bases from V and 5 bases from J; bases unmatched to any gene: 6. The germline V gene has CDR1 EGSNGY and CDR2 YDSYNSKV. Written as DNA, the CDR3 is TGTGCCACCTGGGACGGGCCGGGAAGTGATTGGATCAAGACGTTT. This sequence encodes CATWDGPGSDWIKTF.

This clone was counted at least ten times. The translation of this DNA and the TCRdb protein of a much larger clone differ at residue 5, probably owing to a read error; the protein shown here is translated from the DNA. V usage is TRGV9 and J usage is TRGJP. Trimming at V came to 5 bases and at J to 6 bases, leaving 4 bases not matched to a gene. The CDR3 spans 15 residues. Germline CDR1 is GITISATS and CDR2 is ISYDGTV (reference sequence). The CDR3 DNA is TGTGCCTTGTGGGCATTAGAGTTGGGCAAAAAAATCAAGGTATTT. The encoded protein is CALWALELGKKIKVF.